The T cell receptor (beta chain) under discussion was sequenced for a study of CD8+ T cells in alopecia areata. Extracted from the samples, RNA was reverse transcribed into cDNA to serve as the sequencing template. Sequencing was performed with immunoSEQ multiplex PCR; in TCRdb, only in-frame clones are kept and a portion is missing. The table includes about 120,000 clones, 50% to 55% detected once. The treatment denotes: oral pan-JAK inhibitor, 5-10 mg twice daily. The sample in question was CD4+ T cells sorted from blood, obtained at week 4, from a patient treated with tofacitinib. The TCR sequence derives from a human donor with alopecia areata.

CDR3 in DNA: TGTGCCAGCAGCTTCCCTTATGGAGCGGATGAGACCCAGTACTTC. This gives the protein CASSFPYGADETQYF. The chain employs TRBV7-9 and TRBJ2-5; possible D gene TRBD2, 5 bases. The length of the CDR3 is 15 residues. V was trimmed by 3 bases and J by 5 bases, leaving 16 bases between them. CDR1 is SEHNR and CDR2 is FQNEAQ in the germline V gene (reference sequence).